This T cell receptor (beta chain) was retrieved from a study of blood T cell repertoires in COVID-19. Turning to the study itself: Sources were T cells, B-cell-depleted T cells, or PBMCs; the material itself was cDNA or gDNA.

As handled by the study authors: Scientists estimated how many nucleated cells there were by amplifying reference gene primers. Method: immunoSEQ multiplex PCR; TCRdb's copy keeps in-frame clones and lacks some. D and trimming come from the DNA, and the V and J calls and clone size come from that table. This table holds 260,000 or so clones, around four fifths found once. The trim removed 6 bases at V and 7 bases at J, leaving 9 bases unmatched. The CDR3 is 14 residues long. Per the germline V gene, CDR1 is SNHLY and CDR2 is FYNNEI. V and J are TRBV2 and TRBJ2-1; 7 bases line up with TRBD1. This receptor was taken from a man older than 75 with acute or convalescent COVID-19. Sequenced sample: peripheral blood. CDR3 DNA: TGTGCCAGCAGGGACAGGATAAAGTCGAATGAGCAGTTCTTC. This sequence encodes CASRDRIKSNEQFF.